This entry features one TCR beta chain sequence. The source of the sample is a study of T cells expressing NK-cell markers. Study-level information: It was sorted CD3+CD56-NKG2C+, CD3+CD56+NKG2C- and CD3+CD56+NKG2C+ T cells that provided the TCR beta repertoires.

Generation of TCR beta cDNA was performed by 5'RACE template switching incorporating UMIs. After re-calling the 5' RACE reads, TCRdb lists one entry per CDR3 protein, DNA absent. The sample includes fewer than 400,000 distinct CDR3 sequences. The CDR3 loop spans 13 amino acids. CDR1 and CDR2 from the germline V gene are MNHNS and SASEGT. Material for sequencing was blood T cells: a sorted CD56 or NKG2C T cell subset, CD4+ or CD8+ T cells, or bulk PBMC T cells (not recorded which). The chain couples TRBV6-1 to TRBJ2-5; TCRdb designates TRBD2, a call that cannot be tested without DNA. This TCR was recovered from a man aged 18 to 69 in good health. The CDR3 here is CASRRGGQETQYF.